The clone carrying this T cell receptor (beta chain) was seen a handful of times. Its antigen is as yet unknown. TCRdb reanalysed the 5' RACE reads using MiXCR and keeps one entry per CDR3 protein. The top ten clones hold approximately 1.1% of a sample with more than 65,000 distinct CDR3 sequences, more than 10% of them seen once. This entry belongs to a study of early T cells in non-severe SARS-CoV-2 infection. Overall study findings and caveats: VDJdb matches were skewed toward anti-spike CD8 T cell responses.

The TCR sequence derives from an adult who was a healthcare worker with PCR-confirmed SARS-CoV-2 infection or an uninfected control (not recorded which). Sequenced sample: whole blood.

CDR3 protein: CASSLAMGQGWETQYF. The DNA for the CDR3 is TGTGCCAGCAGCTTAGCGATGGGGCAGGGGTGGGAGACCCAGTACTTC. The rearrangement links TRBV7-8 to TRBJ2-5; TRBD1 might be the D (6 bases). V was trimmed by 0 bases and J by 5 bases, leaving 16 bases between them. The CDR3 is 16 residues long. CDR1 SGHVS and CDR2 FQNEAQ come from the germline V gene.